This TCR beta chain was recorded in a study of human T cells and chemical hapten exposure. Study at large: Throughout the approximately 24-week study, diphenylcyclopropenone was applied weekly to the patients' scalps. Small pooled library volume differences chiefly drove per-sample TCR yield variation.

The library tagged each cDNA molecule with unique molecular identifiers. One entry per CDR3 protein results from TCRdb running MiXCR on the RACE reads. The repertoire holds about 54,000 distinct CDR3 sequences, 7.5% to 10% seen once, with less than 2% in the top ten. Described time point: patch test 2, 6 weeks after DPC sensitization. Treatment described: therapeutic diphenylcyclopropenone sensitization with weekly scalp DPC. Each donor was an alopecia patient between 18 and 70 years of age who qualified for DPC. There are many counts of this clonotype. There are 15 residues in the CDR3. CDR1 SGHRS and CDR2 YFSETQ come from the germline V gene. V was shortened by 5 bases and J by 0 bases, with 15 bases between the two germline ends.

The TCR comes from a woman aged 50 to 65 with alopecia areata. Some clones in this sample may be carry-over from other donors' samples. This specimen consisted of whole blood, obtained in connection with sensitization to the hapten diphenylcyclopropenone (DPC). J is TRBJ2-7 and V is TRBV5-1; D uncertain. The CDR3 here is CASRNSPAFSYEQYF. In DNA form, the CDR3 reads TGCGCCAGCAGAAACTCACCAGCCTTCTCCTACGAGCAGTACTTC.